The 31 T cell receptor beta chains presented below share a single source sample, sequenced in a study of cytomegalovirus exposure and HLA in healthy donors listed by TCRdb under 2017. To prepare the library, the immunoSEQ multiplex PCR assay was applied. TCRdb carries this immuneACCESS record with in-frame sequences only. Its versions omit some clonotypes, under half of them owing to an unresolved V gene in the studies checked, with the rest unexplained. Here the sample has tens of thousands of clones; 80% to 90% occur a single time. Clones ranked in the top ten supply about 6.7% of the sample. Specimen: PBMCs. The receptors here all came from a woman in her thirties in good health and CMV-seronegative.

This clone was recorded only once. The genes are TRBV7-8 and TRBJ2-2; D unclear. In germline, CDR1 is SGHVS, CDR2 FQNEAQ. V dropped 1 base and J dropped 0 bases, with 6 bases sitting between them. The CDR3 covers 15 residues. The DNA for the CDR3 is TGTGCCAGCAGCTTAGGGAGCGCGAACACCGGGGAGCTGTTTTTT. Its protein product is CASSLGSANTGELFF.

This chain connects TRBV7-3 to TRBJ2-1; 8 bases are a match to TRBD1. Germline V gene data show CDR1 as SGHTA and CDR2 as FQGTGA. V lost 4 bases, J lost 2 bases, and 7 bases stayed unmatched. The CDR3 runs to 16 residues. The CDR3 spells CASSSNSGGTYNEQFF. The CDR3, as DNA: TGTGCCAGCAGCTCTAACTCAGGGGGCACCTACAATGAGCAGTTCTTC.

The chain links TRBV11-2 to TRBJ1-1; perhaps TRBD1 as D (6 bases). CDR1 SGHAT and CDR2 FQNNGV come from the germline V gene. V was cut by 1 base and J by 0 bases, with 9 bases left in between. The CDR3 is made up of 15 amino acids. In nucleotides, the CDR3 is TGTGCCAGCAGCTTAGGGACAGTAATGAACACTGAAGCTTTCTTT. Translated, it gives CASSLGTVMNTEAFF.

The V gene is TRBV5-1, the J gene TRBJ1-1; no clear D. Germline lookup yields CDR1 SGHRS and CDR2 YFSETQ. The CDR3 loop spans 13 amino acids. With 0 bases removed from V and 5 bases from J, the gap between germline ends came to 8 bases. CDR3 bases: TGCGCCAGCAGCTTGGAGCACGGGACTGAAGCTTTCTTT. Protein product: CASSLEHGTEAFF.

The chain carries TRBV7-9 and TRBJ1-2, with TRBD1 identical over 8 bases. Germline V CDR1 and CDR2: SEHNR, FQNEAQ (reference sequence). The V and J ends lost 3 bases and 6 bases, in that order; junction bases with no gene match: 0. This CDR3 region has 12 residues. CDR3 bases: TGTGCCAGCAGCTTGACAGGGGATGGCTACACCTTC. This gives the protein CASSLTGDGYTF.

CDR3 protein: CASREQINEKLFF. The CDR3 nucleotides read TGTGCCAGTAGGGAACAGATAAATGAAAAACTGTTTTTT. The chain carries TRBV2 and TRBJ1-4; D not resolved. Germline V lookup: CDR1 SNHLY, CDR2 FYNNEI. Trimming removed 9 bases at V and 5 bases at J, with 13 bases between. The CDR3 spans 13 residues.

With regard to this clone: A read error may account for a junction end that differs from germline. CDR3 in amino acids: CATSRDGPGHRVF. The CDR3 nucleotides are TGTGCCACCAGCAGAGATGGCCCGGGACATAGAGTCTTC. This chain uses TRBV15 with TRBJ2-1; maybe TRBD1 (6 bases). CDR3 size: 13 residues. CDR1 is LNHNV, CDR2 YYDKDF, per germline (reference sequence).

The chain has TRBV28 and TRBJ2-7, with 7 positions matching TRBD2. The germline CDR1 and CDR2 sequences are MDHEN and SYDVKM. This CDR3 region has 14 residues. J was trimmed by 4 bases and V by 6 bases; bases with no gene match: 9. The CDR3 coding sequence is TGTGCCAGCAGCCCTCTAGCGGAACCTTACGAGCAGTACTTC. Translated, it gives CASSPLAEPYEQYF.

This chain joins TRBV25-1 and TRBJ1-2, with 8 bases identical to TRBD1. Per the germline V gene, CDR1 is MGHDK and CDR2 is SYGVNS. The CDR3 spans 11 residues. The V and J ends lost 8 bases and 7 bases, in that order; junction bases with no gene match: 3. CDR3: CASQGAGGYTF. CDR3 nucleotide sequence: TGTGCCAGCCAGGGGGCGGGTGGCTACACCTTC.

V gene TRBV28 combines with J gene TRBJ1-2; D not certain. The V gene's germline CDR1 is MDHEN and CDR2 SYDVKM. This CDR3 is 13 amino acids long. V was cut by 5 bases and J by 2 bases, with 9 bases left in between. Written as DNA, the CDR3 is TGTGCCAGCAGTCCTGCGGGGAACTATGGCTACACCTTC. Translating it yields CASSPAGNYGYTF.

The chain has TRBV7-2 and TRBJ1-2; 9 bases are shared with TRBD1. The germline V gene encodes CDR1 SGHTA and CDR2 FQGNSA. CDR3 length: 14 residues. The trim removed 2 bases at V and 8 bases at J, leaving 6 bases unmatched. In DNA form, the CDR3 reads TGTGCCAGCAGCTTACCGGGGACAGGGAACGGCTACACCTTC. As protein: CASSLPGTGNGYTF.

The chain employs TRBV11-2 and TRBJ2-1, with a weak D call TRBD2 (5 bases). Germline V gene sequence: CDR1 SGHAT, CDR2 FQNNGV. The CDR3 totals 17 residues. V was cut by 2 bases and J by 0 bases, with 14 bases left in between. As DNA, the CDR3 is TGTGCCAGCAGCTTAAGTGGGCGGGCGAGCTCCTACAATGAGCAGTTCTTC. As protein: CASSLSGRASSYNEQFF.

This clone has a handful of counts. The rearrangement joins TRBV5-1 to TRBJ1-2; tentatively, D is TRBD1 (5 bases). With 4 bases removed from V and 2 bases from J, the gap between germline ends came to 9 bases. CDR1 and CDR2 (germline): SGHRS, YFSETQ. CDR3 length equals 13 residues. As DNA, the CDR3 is TGCGCCAGCAGCCGCGACAGCAACTATGGCTACACCTTC. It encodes CASSRDSNYGYTF.

CDR3 sequence: CASSGLRTSGSNEQFF. CDR3 nucleotide sequence: TGTGCCAGCAGTGGCTTACGGACTAGCGGGAGCAATGAGCAGTTCTTC. The chain joins TRBV6-1 to TRBJ2-1; 13 bases are shared with TRBD2. CDR1 is MNHNS and CDR2 is SASEGT in the germline V gene. The CDR3 is made up of 16 amino acids. J lost 6 bases, V lost 4 bases, and 6 bases had no gene match.

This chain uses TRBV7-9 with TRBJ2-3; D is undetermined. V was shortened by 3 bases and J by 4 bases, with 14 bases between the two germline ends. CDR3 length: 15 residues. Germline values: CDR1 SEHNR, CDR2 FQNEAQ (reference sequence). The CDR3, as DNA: TGTGCCAGCAGCTTCATTACCCCGGTACCAGATACGCAGTATTTT. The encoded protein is CASSFITPVPDTQYF.

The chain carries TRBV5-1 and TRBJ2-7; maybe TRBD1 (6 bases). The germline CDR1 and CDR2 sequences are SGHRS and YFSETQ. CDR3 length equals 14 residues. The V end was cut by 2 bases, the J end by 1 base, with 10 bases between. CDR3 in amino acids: CASSFPGVSYEQYF. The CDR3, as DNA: TGCGCCAGCAGCTTTCCAGGGGTATCCTACGAGCAGTACTTC.

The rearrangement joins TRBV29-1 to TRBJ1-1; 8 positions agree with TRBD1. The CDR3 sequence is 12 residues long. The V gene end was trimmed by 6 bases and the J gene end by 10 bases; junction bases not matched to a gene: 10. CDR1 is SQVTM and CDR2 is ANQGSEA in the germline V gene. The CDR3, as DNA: TGCAGCGTATTGGCGGGACAGGAAATAGCTTTCTTT. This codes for CSVLAGQEIAFF.

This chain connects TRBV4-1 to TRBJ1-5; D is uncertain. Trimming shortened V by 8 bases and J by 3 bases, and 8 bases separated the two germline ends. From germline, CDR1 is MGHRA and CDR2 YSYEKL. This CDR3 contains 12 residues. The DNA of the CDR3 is TGCGCCAGCGCGGCACTCAATCAGCCCCAGCATTTT. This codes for CASAALNQPQHF.

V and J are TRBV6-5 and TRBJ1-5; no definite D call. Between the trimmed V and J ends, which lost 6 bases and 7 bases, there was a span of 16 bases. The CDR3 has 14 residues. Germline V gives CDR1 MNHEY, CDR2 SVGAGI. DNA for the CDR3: TGTGCCAGCAGCCCCCGCAGGCTTCAGCAGCCCCAGCATTTT. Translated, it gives CASSPRRLQQPQHF.

CDR3: CASSTGLAGGVTDTQYF. The CDR3 DNA reads as TGTGCCAGCAGCACGGGACTAGCGGGAGGGGTCACAGATACGCAGTATTTT. V usage is TRBV5-5 and J usage is TRBJ2-3, with TRBD2 matching over 16 bases. V gave up 4 bases and J gave up 2 bases; unmatched junction bases: 4. The germline gives CDR1 SGHKS, CDR2 YYEKEE (reference sequence). The CDR3 contains 17 residues.

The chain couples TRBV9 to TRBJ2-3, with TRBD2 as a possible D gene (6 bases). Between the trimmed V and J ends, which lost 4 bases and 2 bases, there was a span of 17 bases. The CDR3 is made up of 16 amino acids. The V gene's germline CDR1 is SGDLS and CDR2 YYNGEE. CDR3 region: CASSLSTGRPTDTQYF. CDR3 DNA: TGTGCCAGCAGCCTCTCAACGGGGAGGCCCACAGATACGCAGTATTTT.

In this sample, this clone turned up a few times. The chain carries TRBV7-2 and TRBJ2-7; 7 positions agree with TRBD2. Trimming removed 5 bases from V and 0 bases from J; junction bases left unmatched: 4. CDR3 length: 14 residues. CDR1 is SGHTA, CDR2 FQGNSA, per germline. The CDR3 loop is CASSPSGASYEQYF. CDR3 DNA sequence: TGTGCCAGCAGCCCCAGCGGGGCCTCCTACGAGCAGTACTTC.

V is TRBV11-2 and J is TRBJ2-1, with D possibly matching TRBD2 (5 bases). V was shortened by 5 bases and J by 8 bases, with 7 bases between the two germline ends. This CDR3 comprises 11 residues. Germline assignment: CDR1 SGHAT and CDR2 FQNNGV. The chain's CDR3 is CASSVSDEQFF. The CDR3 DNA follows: TGTGCCAGCAGCGTTAGCGATGAGCAGTTCTTC.

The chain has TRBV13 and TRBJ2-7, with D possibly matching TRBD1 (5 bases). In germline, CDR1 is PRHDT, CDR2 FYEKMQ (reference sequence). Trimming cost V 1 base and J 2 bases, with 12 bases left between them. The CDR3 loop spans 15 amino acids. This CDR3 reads CASSLEVGQTYEQYF. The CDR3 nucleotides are TGTGCCAGCAGCTTAGAGGTGGGGCAGACCTACGAGCAGTACTTC.

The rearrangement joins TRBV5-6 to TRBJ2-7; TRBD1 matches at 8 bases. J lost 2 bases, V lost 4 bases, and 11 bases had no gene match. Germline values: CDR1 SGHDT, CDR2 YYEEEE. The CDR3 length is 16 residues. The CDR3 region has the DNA TGTGCCAGCAGCCCTCCCACAGGGGGACTCACCTACGAGCAGTACTTC. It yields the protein CASSPPTGGLTYEQYF.

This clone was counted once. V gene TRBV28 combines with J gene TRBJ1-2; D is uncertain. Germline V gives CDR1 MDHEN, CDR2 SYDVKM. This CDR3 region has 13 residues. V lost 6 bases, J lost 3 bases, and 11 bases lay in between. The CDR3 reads CASSLDSYYGYTF. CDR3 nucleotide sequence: TGTGCCAGCAGCTTGGACTCATACTATGGCTACACCTTC.

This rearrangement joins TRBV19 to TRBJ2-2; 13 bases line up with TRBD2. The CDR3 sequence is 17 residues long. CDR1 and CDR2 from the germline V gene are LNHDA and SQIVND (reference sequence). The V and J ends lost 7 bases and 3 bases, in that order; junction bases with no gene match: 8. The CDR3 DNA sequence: TGTGCCAGTACCCCGGGACTAGCGGGACTGGACACCGGGGAGCTGTTTTTT. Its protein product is CASTPGLAGLDTGELFF.

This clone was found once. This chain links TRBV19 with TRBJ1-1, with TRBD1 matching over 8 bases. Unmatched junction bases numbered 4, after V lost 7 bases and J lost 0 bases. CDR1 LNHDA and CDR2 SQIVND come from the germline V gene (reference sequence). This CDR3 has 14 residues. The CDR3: CASTTTGVNTEAFF. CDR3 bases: TGTGCCAGTACGACGACAGGGGTGAACACTGAAGCTTTCTTT.

The CDR3 DNA follows: TGTGCCTCCCAGCAGACCCGCGCAGCCCTCGGGGGGAGTCGGTTTTTCACAGATACGCAGTATTTT. Translation: CASQQTRAALGGSRFFTDTQYF. V gene TRBV28 combines with J gene TRBJ2-3; TRBD2 aligns across 7 bases. Germline V gene sequence: CDR1 MDHEN, CDR2 SYDVKM. There are 22 residues in the CDR3. Losses at the gene ends were 11 bases for V and 2 bases for J; bases not matched to a gene: 34.

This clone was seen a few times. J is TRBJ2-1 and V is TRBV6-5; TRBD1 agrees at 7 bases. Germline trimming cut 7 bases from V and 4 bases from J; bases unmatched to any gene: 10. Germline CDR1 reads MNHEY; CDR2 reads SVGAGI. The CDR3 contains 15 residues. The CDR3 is CASTGAQGKYNEQFF. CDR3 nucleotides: TGTGCCAGCACAGGGGCACAGGGGAAATACAATGAGCAGTTCTTC.

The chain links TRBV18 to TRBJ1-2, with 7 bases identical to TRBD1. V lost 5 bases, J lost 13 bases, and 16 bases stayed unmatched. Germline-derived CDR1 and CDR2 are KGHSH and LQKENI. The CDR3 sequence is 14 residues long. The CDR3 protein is CASSSGTDTSGGTF. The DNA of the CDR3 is TGTGCCAGCTCATCCGGGACAGACACATCAGGGGGCACCTTC.